This TCR beta chain was identified during a study of shared clonotypes between healthy human individuals. Sequencing used immunoSEQ multiplex PCR; TCRdb keeps in-frame clones, though not all of them. The sample has about 2 million clones; about 95% are singletons. The naive CD8 fraction comprised CD45RO-negative cells positively selected for CCR7 and excluded terminally differentiated effector memory CD45RA+ cells. The ends lost 1 base at V and 3 bases at J; junction bases unmatched: 1. Germline lookup yields CDR1 SNHLY and CDR2 FYNNEI. This CDR3 spans 14 amino acids. The rearrangement links TRBV2 to TRBJ2-7; 9 nucleotides align to TRBD2. Sequencing was performed on naive CD8+ T cells sorted from blood. This clonotype originated in a man in his late teens or twenties in good health. In DNA, the CDR3 is TGTGCCAGCAGTGAAGGACTAGCGGTCTACGAGCAGTACTTC. Translation gives CASSEGLAVYEQYF.